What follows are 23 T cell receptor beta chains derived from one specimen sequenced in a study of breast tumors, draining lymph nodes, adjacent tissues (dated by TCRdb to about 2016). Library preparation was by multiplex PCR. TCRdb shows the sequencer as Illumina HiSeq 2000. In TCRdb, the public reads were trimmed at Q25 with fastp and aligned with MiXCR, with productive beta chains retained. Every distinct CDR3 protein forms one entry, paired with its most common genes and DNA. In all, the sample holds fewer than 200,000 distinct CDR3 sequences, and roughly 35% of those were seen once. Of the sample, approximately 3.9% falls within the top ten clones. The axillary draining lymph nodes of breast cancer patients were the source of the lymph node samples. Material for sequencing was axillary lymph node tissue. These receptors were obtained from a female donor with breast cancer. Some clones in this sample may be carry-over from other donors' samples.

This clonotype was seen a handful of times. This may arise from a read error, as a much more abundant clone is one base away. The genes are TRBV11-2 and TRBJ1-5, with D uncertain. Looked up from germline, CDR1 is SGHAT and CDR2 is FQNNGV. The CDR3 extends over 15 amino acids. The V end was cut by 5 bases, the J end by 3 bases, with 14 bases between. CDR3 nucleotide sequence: TGTGCCAGCAGCAACGGTGTCTATACCAATCAGCCCCAGCATTTT. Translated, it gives CASSNGVYTNQPQHF.

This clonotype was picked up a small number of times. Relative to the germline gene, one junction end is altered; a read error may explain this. The CDR3 is CASSHSTPGSRKQYF. In DNA, the CDR3 is TGTGCCAGCAGTCACTCGACTCCGGGATCACGCAAGCAGTACTTC. The chain carries TRBV6-5 and TRBJ2-7; a possible D gene is TRBD2 (5 bases). Germline lookup yields CDR1 MNHEY and CDR2 SVGAGI. The length of the CDR3 is 15 residues.

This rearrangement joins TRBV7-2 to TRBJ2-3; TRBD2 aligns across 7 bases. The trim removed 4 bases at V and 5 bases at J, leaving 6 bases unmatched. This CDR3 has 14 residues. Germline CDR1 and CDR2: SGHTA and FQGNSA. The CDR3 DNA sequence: TGTGCCAGCAGCTACCGGGGGGAAGGAGATACGCAGTATTTT. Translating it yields CASSYRGEGDTQYF.

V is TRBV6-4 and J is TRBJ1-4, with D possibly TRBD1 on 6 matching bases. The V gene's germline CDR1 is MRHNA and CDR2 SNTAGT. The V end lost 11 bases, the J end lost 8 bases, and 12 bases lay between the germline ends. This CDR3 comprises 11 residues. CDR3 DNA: TGTGCCGCGGGGGCGGGGGAAAAACTGTTTTTT. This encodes CAAGAGEKLFF.

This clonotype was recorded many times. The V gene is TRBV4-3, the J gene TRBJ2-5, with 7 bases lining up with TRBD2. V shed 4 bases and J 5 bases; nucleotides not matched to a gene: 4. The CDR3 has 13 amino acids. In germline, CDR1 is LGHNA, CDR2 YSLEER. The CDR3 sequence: CASSRGTKETQYF. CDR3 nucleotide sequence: TGCGCCAGCAGCCGCGGGACTAAGGAGACCCAGTACTTC.

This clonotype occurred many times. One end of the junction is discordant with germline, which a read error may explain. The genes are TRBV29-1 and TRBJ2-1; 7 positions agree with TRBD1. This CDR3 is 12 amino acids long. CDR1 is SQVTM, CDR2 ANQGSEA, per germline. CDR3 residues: CSHLVTGIELVF. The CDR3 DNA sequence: TGCAGCCACCTCGTGACAGGGATCGAGCTGGTCTTC.

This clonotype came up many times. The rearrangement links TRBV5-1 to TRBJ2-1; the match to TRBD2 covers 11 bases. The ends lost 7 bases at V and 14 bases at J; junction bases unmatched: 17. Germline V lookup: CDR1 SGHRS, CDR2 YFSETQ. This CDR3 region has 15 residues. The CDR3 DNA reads TGCGCCAGCCGTATAACTAGCGGGAGAAATCAAAGGGAGTTCTTC. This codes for CASRITSGRNQREFF.

The DNA of the CDR3 is TGTGCCAGCAGCTACGCTGATGAGGAGCCCCAGCATTTT. It yields the protein CASSYADEEPQHF. The chain recombines TRBV5-4 with TRBJ1-5; the D is unclear. Germline V CDR1 and CDR2: SGHNT, YYREEE (reference sequence). V was shortened by 3 bases and J by 8 bases, with 12 bases between the two germline ends. The CDR3 is made up of 13 amino acids.

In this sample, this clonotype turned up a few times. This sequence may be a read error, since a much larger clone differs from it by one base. CDR3 bases: TGCGCCAGCAGCCAAGAGGGGGCAGGGGTTGGGGAGACCCAGTACTTC. It translates to CASSQEGAGVGETQYF. The chain joins TRBV4-1 to TRBJ2-5; possible D gene TRBD1, 6 bases. Trimming took off 0 bases at V and 5 bases at J, with 16 bases between the two ends. In germline, CDR1 is MGHRA, CDR2 YSYEKL. The CDR3 has 16 residues.

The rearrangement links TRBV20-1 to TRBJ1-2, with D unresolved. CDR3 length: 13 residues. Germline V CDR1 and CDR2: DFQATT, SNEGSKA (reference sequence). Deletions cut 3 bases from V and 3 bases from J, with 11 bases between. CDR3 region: CSASPHHDYGYTF. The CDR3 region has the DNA TGCAGTGCTAGTCCCCACCATGACTATGGCTACACCTTC.

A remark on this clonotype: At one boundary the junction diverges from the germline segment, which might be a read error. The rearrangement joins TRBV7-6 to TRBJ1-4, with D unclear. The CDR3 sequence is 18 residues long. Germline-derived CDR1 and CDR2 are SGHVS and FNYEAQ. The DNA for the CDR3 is TGTGCCAGCAGCCCCCGGTCTAGGGTGGTCAGCTCCGGTGAAAAACTGCTTTTT. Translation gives CASSPRSRVVSSGEKLLF.

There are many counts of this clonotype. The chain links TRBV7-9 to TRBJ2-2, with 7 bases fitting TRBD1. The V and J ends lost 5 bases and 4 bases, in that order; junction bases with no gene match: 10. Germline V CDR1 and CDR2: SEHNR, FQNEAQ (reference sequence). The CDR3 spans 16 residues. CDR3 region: CASSSRTGETTGELFF. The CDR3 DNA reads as TGTGCCAGCAGCAGTCGTACAGGGGAGACCACCGGGGAGCTGTTTTTT.

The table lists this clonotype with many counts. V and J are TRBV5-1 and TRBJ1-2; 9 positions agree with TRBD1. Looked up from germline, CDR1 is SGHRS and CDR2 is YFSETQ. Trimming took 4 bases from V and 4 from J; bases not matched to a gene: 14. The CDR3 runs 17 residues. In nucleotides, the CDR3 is TGCGCCAGCAGCCTAGATGCGTACAGGGGGCAGAGCTATGGCTACACCTTC. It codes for CASSLDAYRGQSYGYTF.

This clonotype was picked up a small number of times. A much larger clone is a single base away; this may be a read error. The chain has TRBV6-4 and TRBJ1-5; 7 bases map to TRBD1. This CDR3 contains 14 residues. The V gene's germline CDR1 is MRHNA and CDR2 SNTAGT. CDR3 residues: CASSPTGRGQPRHF. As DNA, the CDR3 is TGTGCCAGCAGCCCGACAGGGCGGGGTCAGCCCCGGCATTTT.

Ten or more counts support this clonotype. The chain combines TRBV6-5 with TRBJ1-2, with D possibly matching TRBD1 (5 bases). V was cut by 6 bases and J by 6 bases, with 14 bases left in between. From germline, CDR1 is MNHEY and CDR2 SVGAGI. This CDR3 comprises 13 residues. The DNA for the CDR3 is TGTGCCAGCAGGGGACCAGGGAGCGATGGCTACACCTTC. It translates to CASRGPGSDGYTF.

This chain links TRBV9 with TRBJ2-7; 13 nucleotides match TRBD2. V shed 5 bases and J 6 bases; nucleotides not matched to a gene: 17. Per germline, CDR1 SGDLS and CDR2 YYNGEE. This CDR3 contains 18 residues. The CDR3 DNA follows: TGTGCCAGCAGTCAAGACTCCCCCACCGGGACTAGCGGGGTCGAGCAGTACTTC. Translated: CASSQDSPTGTSGVEQYF. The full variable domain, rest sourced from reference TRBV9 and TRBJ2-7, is DSGVTQTPKHLITATGQRVTLRCSPRSGDLSVYWYQQSLDQGLQFLIQYYNGEERAKGNILERFSAQQFPDLHSELNLSSLELGDSALYFCASSQDSPTGTSGVEQYFGPGTRLTVT.

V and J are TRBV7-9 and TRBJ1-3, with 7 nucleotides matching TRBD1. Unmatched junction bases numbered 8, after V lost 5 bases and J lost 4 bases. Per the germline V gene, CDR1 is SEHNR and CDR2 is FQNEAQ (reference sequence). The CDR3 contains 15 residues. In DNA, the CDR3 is TGTGCCAGCAGCCAATTGGGGGACAGCGGAAACACCATATATTTT. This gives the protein CASSQLGDSGNTIYF.

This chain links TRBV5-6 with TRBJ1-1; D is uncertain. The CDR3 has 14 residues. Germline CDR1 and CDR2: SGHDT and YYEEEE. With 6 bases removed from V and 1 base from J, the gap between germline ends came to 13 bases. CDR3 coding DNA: TGTGCCAGCACCCTGGGGTGGGCGAACACTGAAGCTTTCTTT. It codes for CASTLGWANTEAFF.

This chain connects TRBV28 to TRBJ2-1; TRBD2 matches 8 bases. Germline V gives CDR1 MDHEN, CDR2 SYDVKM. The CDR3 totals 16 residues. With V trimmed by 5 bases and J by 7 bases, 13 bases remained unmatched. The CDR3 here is CASSPGNSGKVNEQFF. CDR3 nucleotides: TGTGCCAGCAGTCCCGGGAATAGCGGGAAGGTGAATGAGCAGTTCTTC.

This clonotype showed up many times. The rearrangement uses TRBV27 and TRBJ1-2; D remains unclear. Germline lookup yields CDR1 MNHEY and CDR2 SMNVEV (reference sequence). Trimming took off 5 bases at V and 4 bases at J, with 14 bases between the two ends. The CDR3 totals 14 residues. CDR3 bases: TGTGCCAGCAGTCAGCGGGGAGGAGGCTATGGCTACACCTTC. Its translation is CASSQRGGGYGYTF.

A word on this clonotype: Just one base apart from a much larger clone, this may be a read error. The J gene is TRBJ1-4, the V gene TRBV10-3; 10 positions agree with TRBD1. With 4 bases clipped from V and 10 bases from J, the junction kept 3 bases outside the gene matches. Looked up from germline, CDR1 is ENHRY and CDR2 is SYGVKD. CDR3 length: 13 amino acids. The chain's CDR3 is CAISAGQGRKLFF. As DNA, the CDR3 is TGTGCCATCAGTGCGGGACAGGGGAGAAAACTGTTTTTT.

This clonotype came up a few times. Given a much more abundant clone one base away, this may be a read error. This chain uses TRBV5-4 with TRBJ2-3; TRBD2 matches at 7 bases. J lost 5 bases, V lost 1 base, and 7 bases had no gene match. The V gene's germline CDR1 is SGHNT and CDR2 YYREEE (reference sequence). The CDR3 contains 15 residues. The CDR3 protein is CASSLSGAAEDTQYF. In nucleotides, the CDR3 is TGTGCCAGCAGCTTGAGCGGGGCGGCCGAAGATACGCAGTATTTT.

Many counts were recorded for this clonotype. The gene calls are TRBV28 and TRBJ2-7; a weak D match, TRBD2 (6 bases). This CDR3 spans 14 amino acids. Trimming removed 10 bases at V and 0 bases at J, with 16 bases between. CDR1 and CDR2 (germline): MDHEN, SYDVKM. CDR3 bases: TGTGCCATCCGACTCGGGGGTACCTCCTACGAGCAGTACTTC. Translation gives CAIRLGGTSYEQYF.